The clone carrying this T cell receptor beta chain was observed many times. The CDR3 length is 14 residues. Trimming took off 3 bases at V and 7 bases at J, with 16 bases between the two ends. CDR1 is MDHEN and CDR2 is SYDVKM in the germline V gene. Here immunoSEQ multiplex PCR was the method, and the copy in TCRdb shows in-frame clones only, minus some. The sample lists about 580,000 clones, 95% to 98% seen once, with 0.3% in the top ten. This sample is part of a study of shared clonotypes between healthy human individuals. Naivety among CD8 cells was defined by CD45RO negativity and positive CCR7 selection, thereby excluding terminally differentiated effector memory CD45RA+ cells.

The clonotype originates from a man younger than 40 in good health. The sample consisted of naive CD8+ T cells sorted from blood. The chain links TRBV28 to TRBJ2-7; tentative D call: TRBD2 (5 bases). The CDR3 sequence: CASSFRTFTEEQYF. CDR3 coding DNA: TGTGCCAGCAGTTTCAGGACTTTCACGGAGGAGCAGTACTTC.